This TCR beta chain was obtained from a study of regulatory T cells in long-lasting Graves disease. Broader study findings: Investigators studied peripheral blood only, not thyroid tissue.

Time point defined: newly diagnosed GD, antithyroid drugs for less than 3 months. Isolated PBMC RNA provided the starting material for the TCR library. Trimming at V came to 3 bases and at J to 0 bases, leaving 11 bases not matched to a gene. CDR3 length: 18 residues. Germline CDR1 is SNHLY and CDR2 is FYNNEI. This clonotype was seen only a few times. Its antigen is still unknown. Through Arm-PCR of CDR3 regions and iRepertoire HTBI primers, TCR beta libraries were built. TCRdb recomputed calls from the multiplex PCR reads with MiXCR, one row per CDR3 protein. This sample has about 460,000 distinct CDR3 sequences; 14% occur once, and the top ten carry about a sixth. This same sample was also part of a study on T cells in Graves' hyperthyroidism and ophthalmopathy. That paper notes: Aged 18 to 65, the patients had hyperthyroidism that was newly diagnosed and had lasted under 2 months. Patients were excluded because of uncontrolled infection, other autoimmune disease, pregnancy or lactation.

The sample in question was peripheral blood mononuclear cells (PBMCs), obtained at new diagnosis, from a patient treated with antithyroid drugs. The clonotype originates from a woman aged 50 to 60 with Graves disease. V is TRBV2 and J is TRBJ2-7; 10 positions agree with TRBD2. In DNA, the CDR3 is TGTGCCAGCAGTGACAGGGGGAGATCTAGCGGGAGCTCCTACGAGCAGTACTTC. Protein product: CASSDRGRSSGSSYEQYF.